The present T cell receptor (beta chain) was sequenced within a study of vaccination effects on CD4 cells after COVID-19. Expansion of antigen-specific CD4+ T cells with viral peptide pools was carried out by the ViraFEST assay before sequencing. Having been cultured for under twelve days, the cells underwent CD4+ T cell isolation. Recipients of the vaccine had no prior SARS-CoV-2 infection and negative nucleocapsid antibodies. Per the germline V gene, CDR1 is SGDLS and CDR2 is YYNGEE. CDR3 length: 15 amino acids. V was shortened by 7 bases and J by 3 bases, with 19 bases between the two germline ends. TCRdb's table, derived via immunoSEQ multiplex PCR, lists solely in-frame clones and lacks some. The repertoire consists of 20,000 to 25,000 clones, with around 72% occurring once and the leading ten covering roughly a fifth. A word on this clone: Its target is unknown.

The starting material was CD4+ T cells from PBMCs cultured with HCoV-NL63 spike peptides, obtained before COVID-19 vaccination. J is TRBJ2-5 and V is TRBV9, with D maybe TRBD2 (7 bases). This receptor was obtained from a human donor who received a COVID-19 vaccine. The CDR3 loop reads CASGSGGGTKETQYF. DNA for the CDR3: TGTGCCAGCGGCTCGGGCGGGGGCACGAAAGAGACCCAGTACTTC. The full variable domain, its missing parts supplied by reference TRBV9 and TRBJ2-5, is DSGVTQTPKHLITATGQRVTLRCSPRSGDLSVYWYQQSLDQGLQFLIQYYNGEERAKGNILERFSAQQFPDLHSELNLSSLELGDSALYFCASGSGGGTKETQYFGPGTRLLVL.